These T cell receptor beta chains were read from a single sample in a study of T cell responses to AZD1222 COVID-19 vaccine. Assay: immunoSEQ multiplex PCR; the TCRdb copy retains only in-frame clones and omits some. This sample yields more than 250,000 clones, of which 85% to 95% are seen a single time; roughly 0.51% belongs to the top ten. Here the sequenced sample was peripheral blood, taken on day 0 of AZD1222 vaccination. The receptors stem from an adult in good health. Each CDR3 is given with its conserved first and last residue. A D gene is named only where the DNA matches it firmly. Not every row has a clone size; where given, it reads once, few, many or a size class.

TRBD1	TRBJ1-1	NA	TRBV5-6	CASSLGQGYTEAFF	TGTGCCAGCAGCCTGGGACAGGGATACACTGAAGCTTTCTTT
NA	TRBJ1-2	NA	TRBV28	CASSQPGSGAYGYTF	TGTGCCAGCAGCCAACCCGGGTCCGGAGCCTATGGCTACACCTTC
NA	TRBJ2-5	NA	TRBV20-1	CSAARGTQYF	TGCAGTGCTGCGAGGGGGACCCAGTACTTC
NA	TRBJ2-2	NA	TRBV11-2	CASSFGGTGELFF	TGTGCCAGCAGCTTCGGCGGGACCGGGGAGCTGTTTTTT
NA	TRBJ1-2	NA	TRBV5-6	CASGFHREGYTF	TGTGCCAGCGGCTTTCACAGGGAAGGCTACACCTTC
TRBD1	TRBJ2-2	NA	TRBV11-3	CASSLDKGARTGELFF	TGTGCCAGCAGCTTAGATAAGGGGGCGAGGACCGGGGAGCTGTTTTTT
NA	TRBJ2-6	NA	TRBV5-4	CASSLLSSGANVLTF	TGTGCCAGCAGCTTACTGAGCTCTGGGGCCAACGTCCTGACTTTC
TRBD2	TRBJ2-7	once	TRBV10-3	CAISATSGSYEQYF	TGTGCCATCAGTGCGACTAGCGGGAGTTACGAGCAGTACTTC
NA	TRBJ1-2	NA	TRBV4-2	CASSQDRGGYGYTF	TGTGCCAGCAGCCAAGATCGGGGGGGGTATGGCTACACCTTC
NA	TRBJ2-2	once	TRBV28	CASRRVIRDGELFF	TGTGCCAGCAGAAGAGTAATCCGTGACGGGGAGCTGTTTTTT
NA	TRBJ2-7	once	TRBV5-6	CASSGGSYEQYF	TGTGCCAGCAGCGGGGGTAGCTACGAGCAGTACTTC
NA	TRBJ2-7	NA	TRBV6-2/TRBV6-3	CASSFSYEQYF	TGTGCCAGCAGTTTCTCCTACGAGCAGTACTTC
NA	TRBJ2-7	NA	TRBV7-4	CASRPGGLSYEQYF	TGTGCCAGCAGACCGGGGGGCCTTTCCTACGAGCAGTACTTC
NA	TRBJ1-4	NA	TRBV5-4	CASSTREVGEKLFF	TGTGCCAGCAGCACGAGGGAGGTGGGGGAAAAACTGTTTTTT
NA	TRBJ1-2	NA	TRBV13	CASSLPHRDYGYTF	TGTGCCAGCAGCTTACCCCACAGGGACTATGGCTACACCTTC
TRBD2	TRBJ2-1	NA	TRBV11-2	CASSPISGRNNEQFF	TGTGCCAGCAGCCCAATCAGCGGGAGGAACAATGAGCAGTTCTTC
NA	TRBJ2-3	NA	TRBV6-5	CASTRDLNTDTQYF	TGTGCCAGCACCCGGGACCTCAACACAGATACGCAGTATTTT
NA	TRBJ2-2	NA	TRBV2	CASSGRGQNTGELFF	TGTGCCAGCAGTGGAAGGGGTCAGAACACCGGGGAGCTGTTTTTT
NA	TRBJ1-1	NA	TRBV7-9	CASSRRSEDTEAFF	TGTGCCAGCAGCCGCCGAAGTGAGGACACTGAAGCTTTCTTT
TRBD2	TRBJ2-7	NA	TRBV5-1	CASSTDGRNEQYF	TGCGCCAGCAGCACGGACGGGAGGAACGAGCAGTACTTC
NA	TRBJ1-4	NA	TRBV28	CASRGQGRATNEKLFF	TGTGCCAGCAGGGGGCAGGGACGCGCAACTAATGAAAAACTGTTTTTT
TRBD1	TRBJ2-5	NA	TRBV7-2	CASSLEGTGGQETQYF	TGTGCCAGCAGCTTAGAGGGGACAGGGGGTCAAGAGACCCAGTACTTC
NA	TRBJ2-1	NA	TRBV2	CAGGGVTYNEQFF	TGTGCCGGGGGTGGGGTAACCTACAATGAGCAGTTCTTC
NA	TRBJ2-2	NA	TRBV2	CASSELSGTGELFF	TGTGCCAGCAGTGAACTGTCGGGCACCGGGGAGCTGTTTTTT
TRBD1	TRBJ2-2	NA	TRBV4-1	CASSHLPTGGHITGELFF	TGCGCCAGCAGCCACCTCCCTACAGGGGGCCATATCACCGGGGAGCTGTTTTTT
NA	TRBJ2-7	NA	TRBV6-2/TRBV6-3	CASSHPLGRASSYEQYF	TGTGCCAGCAGTCACCCCCTCGGGCGGGCGAGCTCCTACGAGCAGTACTTC
NA	TRBJ2-7	NA	TRBV28	CASSPHDRYEQYF	TGTGCCAGCAGTCCCCACGACAGGTACGAGCAGTACTTC
NA	TRBJ1-2	once	TRBV6-5	CASRTGGTGYTF	TGTGCCAGTAGGACGGGGGGCACAGGCTACACCTTC
TRBD2	TRBJ2-2	NA	TRBV6-1	CASSEATFSGRRGTGELFF	TGTGCCAGCAGCGAAGCCACTTTTAGCGGGAGGAGAGGTACCGGGGAGCTGTTTTTT
NA	TRBJ2-7	NA	TRBV18	CASSQGSTYEQYF	TGTGCCAGCTCCCAGGGGAGTACCTACGAGCAGTACTTC
TRBD1	TRBJ1-4	NA	TRBV7-9	CASSTVPGQSNEKLFF	TGTGCCAGCAGCACAGTTCCGGGACAGTCTAATGAAAAACTGTTTTTT
NA	TRBJ2-1	NA	TRBV9	CASSAWDPGNEQFF	TGTGCCAGCAGCGCGTGGGACCCGGGGAATGAGCAGTTCTTC
TRBD1	TRBJ2-1	once	TRBV11-2	CASSPAGTGTGGGNEQFF	TGTGCCAGCAGCCCCGCTGGAACCGGGACAGGAGGGGGCAATGAGCAGTTCTTC
NA	TRBJ1-2	NA	TRBV6-6	CASSYSGGTYGYTF	TGTGCCAGCAGTTACTCGGGCGGGACCTATGGCTACACCTTC
NA	TRBJ1-4	NA	TRBV3-1/TRBV3-2	CASTLQGVDEKLFF	TGTGCCAGCACCCTACAGGGAGTAGATGAAAAACTGTTTTTT
TRBD2	TRBJ2-1	NA	TRBV5-4	CASSTSGGADEQFF	TGTGCCAGCAGCACTAGCGGGGGGGCAGATGAGCAGTTCTTC
NA	TRBJ1-5	once	TRBV15	CATSREGSRNQPQHF	TGTGCCACCAGCAGAGAAGGGTCTCGTAATCAGCCCCAGCATTTT
TRBD2	TRBJ2-1	once	TRBV6-1	CASSENTGGLEQFF	TGTGCCAGCAGTGAAAATACGGGGGGGCTTGAACAGTTCTTC
NA	TRBJ1-1	NA	TRBV5-4	CASSSGGVETEAFF	TGTGCCAGCAGCTCGGGAGGAGTCGAGACTGAAGCTTTCTTT
TRBD1	TRBJ2-7	NA	TRBV9	CASSVASGQTYEQYF	TGTGCCAGCAGCGTAGCTTCGGGACAGACCTACGAGCAGTACTTC
NA	TRBJ1-2	NA	TRBV7-9	CASIPRGGNYGYTF	TGTGCCAGCATACCTAGGGGGGGCAACTATGGCTACACCTTC
NA	TRBJ1-4	NA	TRBV7-9	CASRPGLSTNEKLFF	TGTGCCAGCAGACCCGGACTTTCAACTAATGAAAAACTGTTTTTT
NA	TRBJ2-4	NA	TRBV10-1	CATSRAIGLAKNIQYF	TGCGCCACCTCCAGGGCAATCGGGCTAGCCAAAAACATTCAGTACTTC
NA	TRBJ2-7	NA	TRBV25-1	CASRSLWGEQYF	TGTGCCAGCAGGAGCCTGTGGGGCGAGCAGTACTTC
NA	TRBJ1-5	NA	TRBV28	CASKSGNQPQHF	TGTGCCAGCAAATCAGGGAATCAGCCCCAGCATTTT
NA	TRBJ1-5	NA	TRBV2	CASSPEKGGSNQPQHF	TGTGCCAGCAGCCCTGAGAAGGGGGGTAGCAATCAGCCCCAGCATTTT
TRBD1	TRBJ1-5	NA	TRBV11-2	CASRAGGGNQPQHF	TGTGCCAGCAGGGCAGGGGGCGGCAATCAGCCCCAGCATTTT
NA	TRBJ2-5	NA	TRBV5-4	CASSSGQGLGETQYF	TGTGCCAGCAGCTCCGGGCAGGGATTAGGGGAGACCCAGTACTTC
NA	TRBJ2-3	NA	TRBV3-1/TRBV3-2	CASSQGFGRSTDTQYF	TGTGCCAGCAGCCAAGGGTTTGGGCGGTCCACAGATACGCAGTATTTT
TRBD1	TRBJ2-5	NA	TRBV6-5	CASSIPGTGETQYF	TGTGCCAGCAGTATTCCCGGGACAGGGGAGACCCAGTACTTC